The entry that follows covers one T cell receptor (beta chain) sequence. Its antigen is as yet unknown. The data derive from a study of blood T cells in healthy people across ages. Study-wide context: Capture via template switching afforded approximately one barcoded beta molecule per two T cells.

Next came a second PCR, run for roughly 7 to 12 cycles, which used a sample-barcoded 5' primer along with a J-beta primer mix. Template switching added a 12-random-nucleotide identifier to every cDNA molecule. In TCRdb, the 5' RACE reads were re-called with MiXCR into one record per CDR3 protein. The repertoire holds 850,000 to 950,000 distinct CDR3 sequences, with around 26% as singletons. Study conclusions and caveats: The CMV status of each donor remained undetermined, and this could have confounded shifts in expanded clonotypes. Long-lived donors carried more naive CD4+ cells and greater diversity than aged donors.

Looked up from germline, CDR1 is SGHNT and CDR2 is YENEEA. This CDR3 is built from 18 residues. Trimming cost V 1 base and J 2 bases; bases outside gene matches: 9. The chain links TRBV11-3 to TRBJ2-5, with 11 bases fitting TRBD2. This receptor was identified in a woman aged 80 or over in good health. Input material: blood. The CDR3 DNA reads as TGTGCCAGCAGCTTAGGGCGGGGGACTAGCGGATTACAAGAGACCCAGTACTTC. Residues: CASSLGRGTSGLQETQYF.